Below, one T cell receptor (beta chain) is given with its context. The CDR3 loop spans 16 amino acids. V shed 1 base and J shed 5 bases, with 17 bases lying between them. Per germline, CDR1 LNHNV and CDR2 YYDKDF (reference sequence). These data come from a study of blood T cell repertoires in COVID-19. Study information: T cells, B-cell-depleted T cells, or PBMCs provided the cDNA or gDNA that served as material.

Source study methods: Estimated nucleated cell counts came from reference gene primer amplification. This table comes from immunoSEQ multiplex PCR, and its TCRdb copy is limited to in-frame clones, with some not included. V, J and clone size are taken as reported in that table, and D and trimming were inferred from the DNA itself. The sample lists 95,000 to 150,000 clones, 88% occurring once. The genes are TRBV15 and TRBJ2-5; weak D call: TRBD1 (6 bases). This TCR was sampled from a human donor in a cohort sampled during active COVID-19. Specimen: peripheral blood. DNA for the CDR3: TGTGCCACCAGCAGAGTTAAGGGCAGGGGTCGGGAGACCCAGTACTTC. Protein product: CATSRVKGRGRETQYF.